These T cell receptor beta chains were read from a single sample in a study of T cells in Graves' hyperthyroidism and ophthalmopathy. TCRdb analysed the multiplex PCR reads with MiXCR anew, one entry per CDR3 protein. The sample yields around 350,000 distinct CDR3 sequences, about 17% seen once. The sequencing sample was made of blood. Every receptor here comes from a young woman with Graves' hyperthyroidism that later progressed to Graves' ophthalmopathy. Each CDR3 is given without its conserved first and last residue. Not all rows give a size; the values are once, few, many and, for expanded clones, a class.

many | TRBJ1-5 | TRBV28 | ASSSARGTGGVWVNQPQH
NA | TRBJ1-1 | TRBV5-1 | ASSSRGAGTEAF
many | TRBJ1-4 | TRBV6-1 | ASSLDGPNEKLF
NA | TRBJ2-7 | TRBV28 | ASSPSTSGRGPYEQY
few | TRBJ2-1 | TRBV5-6 | ASSLASGPYNEQF
few | TRBJ2-1 | TRBV3-1 | ASSLAAGNEQF
many | TRBJ2-5 | TRBV3-1 | ASSQAGRPEQTQY
few | TRBJ2-1 | TRBV29-1 | SGRTSGGYSSEQF
many | TRBJ2-3 | TRBV10-3 | AIKAELSTDTQY
many | TRBJ1-5 | TRBV12-3/TRBV12-4 | ASSLEGSGPQH
many | TRBJ1-1 | TRBV5-8 | ASSLVWTENTEAF
many | TRBJ2-5 | TRBV6-1 | ASSIYLGQGQETQY
many | TRBJ1-2 | TRBV29-1 | SVDGLRGTNYGYT
many | TRBJ2-1 | TRBV7-9 | ASSPRAGGSYNEQF
NA | TRBJ2-3 | TRBV19 | ASSIGNRGDTQY
NA | TRBJ2-5 | TRBV6-1 | ASSEGTSGRKTQY
NA | TRBJ1-1 | TRBV2 | ASLGGSEAF
many | TRBJ1-1 | TRBV27 | ASSFGGSTEAF
NA | TRBJ1-3 | TRBV10-3 | AITQGDGNTIY
few | TRBJ2-1 | TRBV19 | ASSKGSGNNEQF
many | TRBJ2-5 | TRBV28 | ASSFGTSEIETQY
NA | TRBJ2-3 | TRBV3-1 | ASSQRAYWGSTDTQY
many | TRBJ2-1 | TRBV11-2 | ASSRLGTTSNEQF
many | TRBJ2-1 | TRBV2 | ASMGTSGGYEQF
many | TRBJ2-2 | TRBV2 | ASSEGTGGTKNTGELF
many | TRBJ2-1 | TRBV2 | ASSERQPGLALDEQF
many | TRBJ2-3 | TRBV7-9 | ASSSGLAGGHTDTQY
NA | TRBJ1-4 | TRBV28 | ASSSTGSFDEKLF
many | TRBJ1-2 | TRBV16 | ASSQFKGQVFYGYT
many | TRBJ1-5 | TRBV2 | ASSVGGISNQPQH
many | TRBJ1-1 | TRBV10-2 | ASSHRGTNTEAF
many | TRBJ1-5 | TRBV6-1 | ATKDRVNLSNQPQH
few | TRBJ2-6 | TRBV20-1 | SARGRLDSGANVLT
many | TRBJ1-1 | TRBV11-2 | ASSLVPSQNTEAF
many | TRBJ2-3 | TRBV20-1 | SATSQGAGVLDTQY
many | TRBJ2-5 | TRBV6-1 | ASSEAFGALPGTQY
few | TRBJ2-7 | TRBV11-2 | ASSRGRVAGVVIAYEQY
few | TRBJ2-2 | TRBV7-8 | ASSPHHGLAGGPVAPGELF
many | TRBJ2-7 | TRBV28 | ASTPLPAYEQY
many | TRBJ2-5 | TRBV12-3/TRBV12-4 | ASSLAGVAETQY
many | TRBJ2-7 | TRBV28 | ASKLRTADYEQY
NA | TRBJ2-3 | TRBV19 | ASSGGTSGNTDTQY
many | TRBJ1-5 | TRBV11-2 | ASRSTGQVSNQPQH
many | TRBJ2-1 | TRBV9 | ASSAPDGTYNEQF
few | TRBJ2-7 | TRBV6-5 | ASSYSESSYEQY
NA | TRBJ1-2 | TRBV20-1 | SAREPQGSRANYGYT
NA | TRBJ2-7 | TRBV30 | AWSAPGDREGNYEQY
many | TRBJ2-7 | TRBV27 | ASSLLLESSYEQY
NA | TRBJ1-5 | TRBV6-2/TRBV6-3 | ASKATVNGYQPQH
few | TRBJ2-2 | TRBV20-1 | SAETSGGTGELF
NA | TRBJ1-1 | TRBV25-1 | ASSSPENTEAF
many | TRBJ1-2 | TRBV3-1 | ASSQVRQPYGYT
many | TRBJ1-5 | TRBV27 | ASTTQGASTNQPQH